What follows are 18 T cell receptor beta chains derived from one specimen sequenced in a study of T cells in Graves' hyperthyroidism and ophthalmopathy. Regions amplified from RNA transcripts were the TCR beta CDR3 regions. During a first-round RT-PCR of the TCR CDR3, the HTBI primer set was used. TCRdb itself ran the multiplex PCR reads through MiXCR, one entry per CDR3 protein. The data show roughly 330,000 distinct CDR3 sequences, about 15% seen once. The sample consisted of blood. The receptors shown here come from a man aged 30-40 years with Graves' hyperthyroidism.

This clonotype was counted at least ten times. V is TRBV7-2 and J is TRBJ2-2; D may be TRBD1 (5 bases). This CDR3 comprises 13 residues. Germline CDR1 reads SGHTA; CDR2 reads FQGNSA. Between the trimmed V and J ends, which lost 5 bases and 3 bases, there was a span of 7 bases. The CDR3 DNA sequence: TGTGCCAGCAGCCCACAGGACACCGGGGAGCTGTTTTTT. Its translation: CASSPQDTGELFF.

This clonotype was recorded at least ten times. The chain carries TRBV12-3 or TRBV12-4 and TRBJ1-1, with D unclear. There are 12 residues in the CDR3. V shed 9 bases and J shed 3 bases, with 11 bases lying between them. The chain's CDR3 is CASGPWDTEAFF. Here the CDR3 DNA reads TGTGCCAGTGGACCATGGGACACTGAAGCTTTCTTT.

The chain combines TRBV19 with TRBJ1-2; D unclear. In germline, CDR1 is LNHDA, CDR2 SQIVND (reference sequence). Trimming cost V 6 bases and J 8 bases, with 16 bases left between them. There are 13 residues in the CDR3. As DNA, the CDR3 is TGTGCCAGTAGAGCGGAATACGTAGGAGGCTACACCTTC. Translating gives CASRAEYVGGYTF.

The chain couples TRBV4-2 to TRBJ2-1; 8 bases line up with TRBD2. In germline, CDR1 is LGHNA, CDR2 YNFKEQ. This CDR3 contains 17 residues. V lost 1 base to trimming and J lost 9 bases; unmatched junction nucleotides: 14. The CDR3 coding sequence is TGTGCCAGCAGCCAAGTATCTACTAGCGGTTATGGGGGTGAGCAGTTCTTC. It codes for CASSQVSTSGYGGEQFF.

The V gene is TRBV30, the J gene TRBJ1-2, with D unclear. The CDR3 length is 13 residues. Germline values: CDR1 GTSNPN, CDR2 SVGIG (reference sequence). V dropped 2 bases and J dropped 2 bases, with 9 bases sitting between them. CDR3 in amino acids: CAWSSDLNYGYTF. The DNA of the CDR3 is TGTGCCTGGAGTTCGGACCTAAACTATGGCTACACCTTC.

Written as DNA, the CDR3 is TGTGCCACCAGCAGCCTAACTAGCTACAATGAGCAGTTCTTC. Protein: CATSSLTSYNEQFF. The V gene is TRBV15, the J gene TRBJ2-1, with D possibly TRBD2 on 5 matching bases. V lost 3 bases and J lost 3, with 9 bases in between. In germline, CDR1 is LNHNV, CDR2 YYDKDF (reference sequence). The CDR3 length is 14 residues.

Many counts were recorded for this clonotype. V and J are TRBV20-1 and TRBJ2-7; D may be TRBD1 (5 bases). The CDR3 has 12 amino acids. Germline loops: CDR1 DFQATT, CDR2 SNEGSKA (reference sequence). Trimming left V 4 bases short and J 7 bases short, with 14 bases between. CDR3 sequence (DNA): TGCAGTGCTATGCAGGGTCGAGGTGAGCAGTACTTC. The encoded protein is CSAMQGRGEQYF.

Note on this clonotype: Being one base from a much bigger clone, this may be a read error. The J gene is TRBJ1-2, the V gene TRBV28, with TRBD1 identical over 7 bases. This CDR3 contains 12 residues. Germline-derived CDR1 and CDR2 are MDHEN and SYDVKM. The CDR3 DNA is TGTGCCATCCTCGGGACAGACTATAGCTACACCTTC. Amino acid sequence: CAILGTDYSYTF.

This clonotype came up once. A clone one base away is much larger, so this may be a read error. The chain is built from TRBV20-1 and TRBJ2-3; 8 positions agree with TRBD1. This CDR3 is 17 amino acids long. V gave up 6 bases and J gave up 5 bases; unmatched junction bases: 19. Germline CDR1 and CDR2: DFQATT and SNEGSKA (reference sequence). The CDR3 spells CSATSGTGISGKDTQYF. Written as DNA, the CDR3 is TGCAGTGCCACCTCCGGGACAGGAATCTCAGGGAAAGATACGCAGTATTTT.

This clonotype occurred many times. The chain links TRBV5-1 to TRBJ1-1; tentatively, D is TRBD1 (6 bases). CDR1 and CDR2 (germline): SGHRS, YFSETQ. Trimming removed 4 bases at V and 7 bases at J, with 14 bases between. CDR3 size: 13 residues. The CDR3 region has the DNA TGCGCCAGCAGCCTAATGACAGGAGGTGAAGCTTTCTTT. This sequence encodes CASSLMTGGEAFF.

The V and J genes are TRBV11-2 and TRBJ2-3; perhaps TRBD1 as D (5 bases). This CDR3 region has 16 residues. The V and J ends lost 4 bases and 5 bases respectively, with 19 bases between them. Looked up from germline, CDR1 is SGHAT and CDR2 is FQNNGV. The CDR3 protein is CASSSLIGVGRDTQYF. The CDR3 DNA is TGTGCCAGCAGCTCCTTAATAGGGGTAGGGCGAGATACGCAGTATTTT.

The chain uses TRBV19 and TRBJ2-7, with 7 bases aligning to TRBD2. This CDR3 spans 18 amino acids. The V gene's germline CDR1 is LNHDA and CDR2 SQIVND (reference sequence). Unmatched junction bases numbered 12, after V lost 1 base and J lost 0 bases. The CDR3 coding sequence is TGTGCCAGTAGTATAGGAACCCCCCTAGCGGCTAGCTCCTACGAGCAGTACTTC. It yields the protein CASSIGTPLAASSYEQYF.

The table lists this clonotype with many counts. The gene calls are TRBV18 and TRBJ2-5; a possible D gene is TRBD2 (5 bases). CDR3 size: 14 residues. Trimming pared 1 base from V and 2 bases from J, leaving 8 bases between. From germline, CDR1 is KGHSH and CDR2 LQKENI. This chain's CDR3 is CASSPLASQETQYF. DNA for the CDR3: TGTGCCAGCTCACCACTAGCGTCACAAGAGACCCAGTACTTC.

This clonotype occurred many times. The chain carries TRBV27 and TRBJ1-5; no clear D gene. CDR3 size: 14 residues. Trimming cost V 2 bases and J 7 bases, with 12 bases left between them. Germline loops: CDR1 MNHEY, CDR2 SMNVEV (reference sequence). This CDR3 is CASSLKAGRQPQHF. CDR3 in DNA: TGTGCCAGCAGTTTAAAGGCCGGTCGACAGCCCCAGCATTTT.

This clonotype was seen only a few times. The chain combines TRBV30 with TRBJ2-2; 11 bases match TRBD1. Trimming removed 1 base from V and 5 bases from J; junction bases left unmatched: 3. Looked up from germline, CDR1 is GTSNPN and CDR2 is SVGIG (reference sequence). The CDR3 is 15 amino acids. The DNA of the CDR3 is TGTGCCTGGAGTGCCGGGACAGGGGGAACCGGGGAGCTGTTTTTT. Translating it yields CAWSAGTGGTGELFF.

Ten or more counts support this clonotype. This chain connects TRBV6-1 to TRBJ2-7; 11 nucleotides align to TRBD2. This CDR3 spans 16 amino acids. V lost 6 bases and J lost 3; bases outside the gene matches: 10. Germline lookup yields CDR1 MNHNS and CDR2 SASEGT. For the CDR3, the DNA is TGTGCCAGCAGGGGGGAAAGACTAGCGGGACTCTACGAGCAGTACTTC. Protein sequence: CASRGERLAGLYEQYF.

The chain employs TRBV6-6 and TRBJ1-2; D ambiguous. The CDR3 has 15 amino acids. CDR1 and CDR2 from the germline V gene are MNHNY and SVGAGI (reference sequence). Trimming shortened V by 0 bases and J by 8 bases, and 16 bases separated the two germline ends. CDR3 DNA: TGTGCCAGCAGTTACTCGATGCGACCCAGAGGCGGCTACACCTTC. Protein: CASSYSMRPRGGYTF.

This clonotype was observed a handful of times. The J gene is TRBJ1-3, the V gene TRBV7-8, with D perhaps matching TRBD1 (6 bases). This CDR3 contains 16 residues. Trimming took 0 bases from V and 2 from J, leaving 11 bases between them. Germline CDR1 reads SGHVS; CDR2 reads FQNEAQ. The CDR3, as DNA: TGTGCCAGCAGCTTAGCCAGGGCAGGGGCTGGAAACACCATATATTTT. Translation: CASSLARAGAGNTIYF.